This entry lists 9 T cell receptor beta chains sequenced from one sample in a study of blood T cell repertoires in COVID-19. Some clones are missing from TCRdb's copy, which holds only in-frame ones; the method was immunoSEQ multiplex PCR. The sample records approximately 100,000 clones, roughly 88% being singletons. The material sequenced was peripheral blood. These TCRs come from a man aged 55 to 70 with acute or convalescent COVID-19.

This chain connects TRBV5-6 to TRBJ2-4; unclear D gene. Germline V CDR1 and CDR2: SGHDT, YYEEEE. This CDR3 spans 16 amino acids. Trimming pared 3 bases from V and 3 bases from J, leaving 16 bases between. CDR3 DNA: TGTGCCAGCAGCTCCTTTTCCAGGTTTAGCAAAAACATTCAGTACTTC. Translated: CASSSFSRFSKNIQYF.

The chain uses TRBV6-5 and TRBJ1-5; TRBD1 aligns across 9 bases. This CDR3 has 16 amino acids. J lost 1 base, V lost 1 base, and 2 bases had no gene match. CDR1 and CDR2 (germline): MNHEY, SVGAGI. The CDR3 nucleotides are TGTGCCAGCAGTTACTTGGGGACAGGGAGCAATCAGCCCCAGCATTTT. Protein sequence: CASSYLGTGSNQPQHF.

The sample holds one count of this clone. This chain links TRBV7-3 with TRBJ1-1, with 9 bases identical to TRBD1. The V segment lost 10 bases and the J segment 3 bases; nucleotides outside the gene matches: 18. The CDR3 sequence is 17 residues long. Germline V gene sequence: CDR1 SGHTA, CDR2 FQGTGA. The CDR3 nucleotides read TGTGCCACCCCTCCGTGGGGACAGGGAAGTATATACACTGAAGCTTTCTTT. Residues: CATPPWGQGSIYTEAFF.

The rearrangement links TRBV10-1 to TRBJ1-3; TRBD1 matches 9 bases. Germline V gene data show CDR1 as WNHNN and CDR2 as SYGVQD (reference sequence). Losses at the gene ends were 9 bases for V and 3 bases for J; bases not matched to a gene: 18. The CDR3 consists of 18 residues. This CDR3 reads CARFRVWTGESFGNTIYF. The DNA of the CDR3 is TGCGCCAGGTTCCGCGTTTGGACAGGGGAATCATTTGGAAACACCATATATTTT.

This clone occurred once. The rearrangement uses TRBV6-1 and TRBJ1-2; a possible D gene is TRBD1 (5 bases). Per the germline V gene, CDR1 is MNHNS and CDR2 is SASEGT. Trimming took 1 base from V and 4 from J, leaving 13 bases between them. This CDR3 has 15 residues. The CDR3: CASSEGVRTLYGYTF. CDR3 DNA: TGTGCCAGCAGTGAAGGAGTGCGGACACTCTATGGCTACACCTTC.

This chain uses TRBV9 with TRBJ1-2; the D gene is possibly TRBD1 (6 bases). Trimming took 3 bases from V and 3 from J, leaving 12 bases between them. This CDR3 spans 14 amino acids. Looked up from germline, CDR1 is SGDLS and CDR2 is YYNGEE. The CDR3 DNA follows: TGTGCCAGCAGCGCCACAGGGAGGGACTATGGCTACACCTTC. Translated: CASSATGRDYGYTF.

The rearrangement links TRBV6-1 to TRBJ2-3, with 9 bases that match TRBD2. The CDR3 is made up of 15 amino acids. V shed 1 base, J shed 6 bases, and the junction held 5 bases outside the gene matches. Germline-derived CDR1 and CDR2 are MNHNS and SASEGT. CDR3 sequence: CASSEGTSAIDTQYF. The CDR3 DNA reads TGTGCCAGCAGTGAAGGGACTAGCGCCATTGATACGCAGTATTTT.

The gene calls are TRBV5-1 and TRBJ2-1; no definite D call. The CDR3 is 12 residues long. Trimming removed 2 bases from V and 9 bases from J, with 9 bases in between. In germline, CDR1 is SGHRS, CDR2 YFSETQ. The CDR3 here is CASSFPSGEQFF. As DNA, the CDR3 is TGCGCCAGCAGCTTCCCCTCGGGTGAGCAGTTCTTC.

The J gene is TRBJ2-3, the V gene TRBV2; TRBD1 matches 7 bases. CDR3 length: 15 amino acids. CDR1 is SNHLY and CDR2 is FYNNEI in the germline V gene. The V gene end was trimmed by 3 bases and the J gene end by 3 bases; junction bases not matched to a gene: 6. The CDR3 reads CASSETPRGTDTQYF. DNA for the CDR3: TGTGCCAGCAGTGAGACTCCCAGGGGGACAGATACGCAGTATTTT.